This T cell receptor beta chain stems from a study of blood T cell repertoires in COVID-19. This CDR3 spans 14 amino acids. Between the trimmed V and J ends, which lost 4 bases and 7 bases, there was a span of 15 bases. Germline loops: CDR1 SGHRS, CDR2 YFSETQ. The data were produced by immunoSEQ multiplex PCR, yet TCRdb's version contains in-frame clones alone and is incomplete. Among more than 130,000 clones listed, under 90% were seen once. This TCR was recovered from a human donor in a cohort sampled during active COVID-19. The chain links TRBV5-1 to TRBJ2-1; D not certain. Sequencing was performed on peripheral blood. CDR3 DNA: TGCGCCAGCAGCCCCGGCGGCGACGGAAATGAGCAGTTCTTC. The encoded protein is CASSPGGDGNEQFF.